Given below is one T cell receptor beta chain in context. The target antigen is unknown. This entry comes from a study of human versus mouse CDR3 diversity and MHC coevolution. In the study overall: Reportedly, immunoSEQ detects one in 200,000 T cells with minimized PCR bias. Valid reads per sample ranged from about 5.5 x 10^6 to 1.6 x 10^7. The study's findings and limits: On average, humans showed more CDR3 deletions and insertions than mice. In humans, T-cell selection involved over 5 MHC II alleles.

This CDR3 comprises 17 residues. The V gene end was trimmed by 1 base and the J gene end by 2 bases; junction bases not matched to a gene: 9. Germline V CDR1 and CDR2: SGHAT, FQNNGV. This table comes from immunoSEQ multiplex PCR, and its TCRdb copy is limited to in-frame clones, with some not included. The table has over 60,000 clones, less than 95% seen once. The V call is TRBV11-2, the J call TRBJ2-3; TRBD2 matches 7 bases. The receptor comes from a person aged 30 to 69 in good health. Sequencing input: naive CD4+ T cells from blood. Subset denoted: CD45RO-negative CD62L-positive naive CD4 T cells. The CDR3 is CASSLASAGPVTDTQYF. The CDR3 bases are TGTGCCAGCAGCTTAGCGTCAGCGGGACCCGTCACAGATACGCAGTATTTT. Filled out from reference TRBV11-2 and TRBJ2-3, the complete variable domain reads EAGVAQSPRYKIIEKRQSVAFWCNPISGHATLYWYQQILGQGPKLLIQFQNNGVVDDSQLPKDRFSAERLKGVDSTLKIQPAKLEDSAVYLCASSLASAGPVTDTQYFGPGTRLTVL.